The rows below give T cell receptor beta chains drawn from one sample of a study of CD8+ T cells in alopecia areata. TCRdb's table, derived via immunoSEQ multiplex PCR, lists solely in-frame clones and lacks some. Of a few hundred thousand clones in the sample, 60% were seen once. This specimen consisted of CD4+ T cells sorted from blood, obtained at approximately week 51, from a patient treated with tofacitinib. These receptors originate from a human donor with alopecia areata. Both conserved end residues are trimmed from each CDR3.

cdr3_aa: ASSSFGGVWGYT
v_call: TRBV27

cdr3_aa: AWSPGKSGYGYT
v_call: TRBV30

cdr3_aa: ASRPDRAFGYT
v_call: TRBV6-6

cdr3_aa: SVKAGRSYEQY
v_call: TRBV29-1

cdr3_aa: ASSVALGDSGYT
v_call: TRBV9

cdr3_aa: ASSLGGDEQY
v_call: TRBV6-5

cdr3_aa: ASSPRTGGNTEAF
v_call: TRBV27

cdr3_aa: ASSPSYNSPLH
v_call: TRBV18

cdr3_aa: ASSQDPGQGYSNQPQH
v_call: TRBV4-1

cdr3_aa: AWSVVEQF
v_call: TRBV30

cdr3_aa: ASSVSGGEQY
v_call: TRBV9

cdr3_aa: ASSLARGKDEQY
v_call: TRBV7-6

cdr3_aa: ASSRSGNTDTQY
v_call: TRBV7-3

cdr3_aa: ASSPRTGVIGEQY
v_call: TRBV9

cdr3_aa: ASSIATGGNQPQH
v_call: TRBV19

cdr3_aa: ASSSKVGNEQF
v_call: TRBV9

cdr3_aa: ASSLRQNTEAF
v_call: TRBV7-3

cdr3_aa: ASSLTSRTRSNYGYT
v_call: TRBV5-1

cdr3_aa: AWSITGQGNSPLH
v_call: TRBV30

cdr3_aa: ASSQDSTITEAF
v_call: TRBV14

cdr3_aa: ASSFGTVDQPQH
v_call: TRBV5-6

cdr3_aa: ASSLGDNYNEQF
v_call: TRBV7-9

cdr3_aa: AWKPGVPLIGNQPQH
v_call: TRBV30

cdr3_aa: ASSLRPGQETQY
v_call: TRBV11-2

cdr3_aa: AWKRVPSRTDTQY
v_call: TRBV30

cdr3_aa: ASSEGGGGAANTEAF
v_call: TRBV25-1

cdr3_aa: ASSVGTEESQY
v_call: TRBV9

cdr3_aa: ASSSSGGEQF
v_call: TRBV11-2

cdr3_aa: ASSLGGVGQPQH
v_call: TRBV5-1

cdr3_aa: ASSWTGQAQH
v_call: TRBV19

cdr3_aa: SVEGSDDTQY
v_call: TRBV29-1

cdr3_aa: ASSQTGANYGYT
v_call: TRBV23-1

cdr3_aa: SGRASGADTQY
v_call: TRBV29-1

cdr3_aa: ASSRTGELF
v_call: TRBV7-2

cdr3_aa: ASSLAQETQY
v_call: TRBV5-1

cdr3_aa: AWSVSGAKNQPQH
v_call: TRBV30

cdr3_aa: ASSPLTEINTEAF
v_call: TRBV7-9

cdr3_aa: ASSVGSLDSYGYT
v_call: TRBV9

cdr3_aa: ASSAGQGAYNEQF
v_call: TRBV9

cdr3_aa: ASTRDRAYEQY
v_call: TRBV6-1

cdr3_aa: AISGGADTQY
v_call: TRBV10-3

cdr3_aa: AWITRANTEAF
v_call: TRBV30

cdr3_aa: ASSVVAGASTDTQY
v_call: TRBV9

cdr3_aa: ASSPSRWETQY
v_call: TRBV18